The rows below give T cell receptor beta chains drawn from one sample of a study of metastatic and nonmetastatic thyroid tumors. Via MiXCR, TCRdb re-called the PCR reads. The sample records 6,000 or so clones, approximately 15% being singletons. The specimen sequenced was tumor tissue. These receptor sequences come from a male donor with papillary thyroid cancer or a benign thyroid nodule (not recorded which). Some clones in this sample may be carry-over from other donors' samples. CDR3s include the opening cysteine and the closing phenylalanine or tryptophan. A D gene is named only where the DNA matches it firmly. The size entry gives once, few, many, or a class for an expanded clone.

V	D	size	J	DNA	CDR3
TRBV6-1	TRBD2	medium-sized	TRBJ2-1	TGTGCCGGATCCCGTTCCGGGACTAATTACAATGAGCAGTTCTTC	CAGSRSGTNYNEQFF
TRBV9	TRBD2	many	TRBJ2-5	TGTGCCAGCAGCGTAGATAGCGGGAGGGGGGAGACCCAGTACTTC	CASSVDSGRGETQYF
TRBV6-2/TRBV6-3	TRBD2	medium-sized	TRBJ2-7	TGTGCCAGCAGTCGACCGGAGCGGGGGGGCGAGCAGTACTTC	CASSRPERGGEQYF
TRBV12-3/TRBV12-4	TRBD2	medium-sized	TRBJ2-7	TGTGCCAGCAGTTTAGGGGCTAGCGGGGGCTACGAGCAGTACTTC	CASSLGASGGYEQYF
TRBV28	TRBD1	few	TRBJ2-7	TGTGCCAGCAGTCGACCTTTGACAGGGGAAAGCCCCGAGCAGTACTTC	CASSRPLTGESPEQYF
TRBV11-1	NA	medium-sized	TRBJ1-6	TGTGCCAGCAGCTTAGAACCAGGGAATAATTCACCCCTCCACTTT	CASSLEPGNNSPLHF
TRBV20-1	TRBD1	medium-sized	TRBJ2-6	TGCAGTCCGAAACAGGGGGCTGGGGCCAACGTCCTGACTTTC	CSPKQGAGANVLTF
TRBV13	TRBD1	many	TRBJ2-7	TGTGCCAGCAGCTCCCTGGGACAGGCCTCAGTTGGCGAGCAGTACTTC	CASSSLGQASVGEQYF
TRBV2	NA	medium-sized	TRBJ1-5	TGTGCCAGCACGGGGGGGACTTCCGGGGGTCAGCCCCAGCATTTT	CASTGGTSGGQPQHF
TRBV28	NA	medium-sized	TRBJ1-2	TGTGCCAGCGGGGTGAGGCGGGCGTACTATGGCTACACCTTC	CASGVRRAYYGYTF